One and the same sample provided the 15 T cell receptor beta chains below, sequenced in a study of control samples from healthy donors and cancer patients. Sequencing was performed with immunoSEQ multiplex PCR; in TCRdb, only in-frame clones are kept and a portion is missing. The data contain 100,000 to 150,000 clones, about 88% of them singletons. The sample was blood. These receptors all come from a man in his fifties in good health.

The J gene is TRBJ2-5, the V gene TRBV3-1 (or the pseudogene TRBV3-2); 11 bases are shared with TRBD2. The junction had 14 bases not matched to a gene; V was cut back by 4 bases and J by 10 bases. The CDR3 is 16 amino acids. Germline loops: CDR1 LGHDT, CDR2 YNNKEL (reference sequence). The CDR3 bases are TGTGCCAGCAGCCCTAATATAGGACTAGCGGGTGAGGGCCAGTACTTC. It translates to CASSPNIGLAGEGQYF.

The V and J genes are TRBV11-3 and TRBJ1-3, with D maybe TRBD1 (5 bases). Deletions cut 4 bases from V and 0 bases from J, with 13 bases between. The CDR3 is made up of 16 amino acids. The germline V gene has CDR1 SGHNT and CDR2 YENEEA. The DNA of the CDR3 is TGTGCCAGCAGCTCGATAAGACAGAGCTCTGGAAACACCATATATTTT. Its translation is CASSSIRQSSGNTIYF.

V is TRBV27 and J is TRBJ2-2; TRBD1 matches 7 bases. Germline lookup yields CDR1 MNHEY and CDR2 SMNVEV (reference sequence). The J segment lost 6 bases and the V segment lost 6 bases, leaving 4 bases of the junction unmatched. There are 13 residues in the CDR3. The CDR3 region is CASSYRGPGELFF. CDR3 coding DNA: TGTGCCAGCAGCTACAGGGGCCCCGGGGAGCTGTTTTTT.

The chain couples TRBV14 to TRBJ2-1; no clear D gene. Germline loops: CDR1 SGHDN, CDR2 FVKESK. V was trimmed by 1 base and J by 2 bases, leaving 12 bases between them. The CDR3 is 16 residues long. The chain's CDR3 is CASSQVAGSPYNEQFF. DNA of the CDR3: TGTGCCAGCAGCCAAGTGGCCGGATCTCCCTACAATGAGCAGTTCTTC.

This chain links TRBV12-5 with TRBJ1-2; the D gene is possibly TRBD1 (5 bases). There are 17 residues in the CDR3. V shed 8 bases and J shed 5 bases, with 27 bases lying between them. CDR1 LGHNT and CDR2 FRNRAP come from the germline V gene. For the CDR3, the DNA is TGTGCTAGTTCCCGTCTACACTCCTTAGGGGATATTTATGGCTACACCTTC. Protein sequence: CASSRLHSLGDIYGYTF. The whole variable domain, filled in from reference TRBV12-5 and TRBJ1-2, reads DARVTQTPRHKVTEMGQEVTMRCQPILGHNTVFWYRQTMMQGLELLAYFRNRAPLDDSGMPKDRFSAEMPDATLATLKIQPSEPRDSAVYFCASSRLHSLGDIYGYTFGSGTRLTVV.

The V call is TRBV7-2, the J call TRBJ1-2, with no clear D. V was shortened by 2 bases and J by 4 bases, with 5 bases between the two germline ends. This CDR3 contains 12 residues. Germline values: CDR1 SGHTA, CDR2 FQGNSA. The DNA of the CDR3 is TGTGCCAGCAGCTTATACGGCTATGGCTACACCTTC. Its protein is CASSLYGYGYTF.

V is TRBV6-1 and J is TRBJ1-3; D ambiguous. Deletions cut 1 base from V and 0 bases from J, with 7 bases between. Germline CDR1 and CDR2: MNHNS and SASEGT. CDR3 length: 15 residues. This CDR3 reads CASSEGTVSGNTIYF. In DNA, the CDR3 is TGTGCCAGCAGTGAAGGGACGGTCTCTGGAAACACCATATATTTT.

J is TRBJ2-1 and V is TRBV6-1, with D tentatively TRBD2 (5 bases). Germline V gives CDR1 MNHNS, CDR2 SASEGT. The CDR3 spans 15 residues. With 3 bases removed from V and 7 bases from J, the gap between germline ends came to 16 bases. This CDR3 reads CASSDGVGWRNEQFF. DNA of the CDR3: TGTGCCAGCAGTGATGGGGTAGGGTGGAGGAATGAGCAGTTCTTC.

The chain couples TRBV5-1 to TRBJ1-2, with TRBD1 matching over 9 bases. The CDR3 sequence is 16 residues long. Germline CDR1 is SGHRS and CDR2 is YFSETQ. J was trimmed by 7 bases and V by 3 bases; bases with no gene match: 13. CDR3 loop: CASSWGPGQGSGGYTF. The DNA for the CDR3 is TGCGCCAGCAGCTGGGGACCGGGACAGGGCAGTGGTGGCTACACCTTC.

This clone has a handful of counts. The CDR3 sequence is CASSLGSSGANVLTF. CDR3 DNA: TGTGCCAGCAGCTTAGGAAGCTCTGGGGCCAACGTCCTGACTTTC. This chain uses TRBV7-9 with TRBJ2-6; the D is unclear. The CDR3 length is 15 residues. Germline V gene lookup returns CDR1 SEHNR and CDR2 FQNEAQ (reference sequence). V was clipped by 1 base and J by 0 bases, with 4 bases between them.

The CDR3, as DNA: TGTGCCAGCAGCACCTCCGGACACGGGATGGGGGTCACCGGGGAGCTGTTTTTT. Its protein is CASSTSGHGMGVTGELFF. The rearrangement joins TRBV7-3 to TRBJ2-2; D is perhaps TRBD1 or TRBD2 (5 bases each). Trimming pared 5 bases from V and 4 bases from J, leaving 23 bases between. The CDR3 length is 18 residues. Germline-derived CDR1 and CDR2 are SGHTA and FQGTGA.

The rearrangement uses TRBV6-6 and TRBJ2-7, with D perhaps matching TRBD2 (6 bases). V was trimmed by 7 bases and J by 7 bases, leaving 23 bases between them. CDR3 size: 15 residues. CDR1 is MNHNY and CDR2 is SVGAGI in the germline V gene (reference sequence). The CDR3 sequence: CASNPRGMGSGEQYF. For the CDR3, the DNA is TGTGCCAGCAACCCACGGGGGATGGGGTCTGGAGAGCAGTACTTC.

The chain combines TRBV2 with TRBJ2-7; D unclear. Germline loops: CDR1 SNHLY, CDR2 FYNNEI. Trimming stripped 6 bases from V and 2 bases from J, with 14 bases between. The CDR3 loop spans 14 amino acids. CDR3: CASSVPPNTYEQYF. The CDR3 DNA sequence: TGTGCCAGCAGCGTTCCCCCCAATACCTACGAGCAGTACTTC. Complete variable domain (other parts from reference TRBV2 and TRBJ2-7): EPEVTQTPSHQVTQMGQEVILRCVPISNHLYFYWYRQILGQKVEFLVSFYNNEISEKSEIFDDQFSVERPDGSNFTLKIRSTKLEDSAMYFCASSVPPNTYEQYFGPGTRLTVT.

The chain combines TRBV10-3 with TRBJ2-1, with 9 nucleotides matching TRBD1. CDR1 ENHRY and CDR2 SYGVKD come from the germline V gene. Losses at the gene ends were 0 bases for V and 7 bases for J; bases not matched to a gene: 10. This CDR3 spans 17 amino acids. The CDR3 is CAISESSGTGRGNEQFF. CDR3 nucleotides: TGTGCCATCAGTGAGTCCTCCGGGACAGGGCGCGGAAATGAGCAGTTCTTC.

The V call is TRBV2, the J call TRBJ2-1; possible D gene TRBD1, 6 bases. Between the trimmed V and J ends, which lost 6 bases and 8 bases, there was a span of 11 bases. This CDR3 has 12 residues. CDR1 is SNHLY and CDR2 is FYNNEI in the germline V gene. CDR3 sequence: CASREQGHEQFF. DNA for the CDR3: TGTGCCAGCAGGGAACAGGGTCATGAGCAGTTCTTC.